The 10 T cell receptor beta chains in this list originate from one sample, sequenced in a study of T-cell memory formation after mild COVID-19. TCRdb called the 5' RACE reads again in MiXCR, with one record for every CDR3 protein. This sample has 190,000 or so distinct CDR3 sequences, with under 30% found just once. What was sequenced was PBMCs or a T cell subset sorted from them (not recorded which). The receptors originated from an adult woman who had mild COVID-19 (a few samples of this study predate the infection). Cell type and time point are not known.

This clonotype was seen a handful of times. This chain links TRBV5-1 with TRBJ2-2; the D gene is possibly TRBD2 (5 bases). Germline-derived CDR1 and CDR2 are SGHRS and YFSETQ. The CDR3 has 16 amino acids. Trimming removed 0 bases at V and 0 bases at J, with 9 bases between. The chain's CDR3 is CASSLVEAANTGELFF. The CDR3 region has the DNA TGCGCCAGCAGCTTGGTGGAAGCGGCGAACACCGGGGAGCTGTTTTTT.

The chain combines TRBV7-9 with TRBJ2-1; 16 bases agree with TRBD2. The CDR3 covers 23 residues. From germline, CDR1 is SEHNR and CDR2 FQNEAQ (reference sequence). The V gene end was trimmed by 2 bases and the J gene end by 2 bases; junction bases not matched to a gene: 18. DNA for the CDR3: TGTGCCAGCAGCTTATACCTCGGCCCTGCCGGGACTAGCGGGGGGGCCACCTACAATGAGCAGTTCTTC. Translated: CASSLYLGPAGTSGGATYNEQFF.

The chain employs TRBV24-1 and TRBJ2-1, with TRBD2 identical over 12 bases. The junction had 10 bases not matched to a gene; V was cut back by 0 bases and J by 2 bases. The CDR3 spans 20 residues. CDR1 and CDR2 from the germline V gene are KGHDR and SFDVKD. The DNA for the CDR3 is TGTGCCACCAGTGATTTGGGGGTGACTAGCGGGAGTGGGGCCTACAATGAGCAGTTCTTC. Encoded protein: CATSDLGVTSGSGAYNEQFF.

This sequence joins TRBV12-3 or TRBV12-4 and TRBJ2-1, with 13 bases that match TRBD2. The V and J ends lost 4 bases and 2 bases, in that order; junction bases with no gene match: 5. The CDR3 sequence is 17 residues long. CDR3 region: CASSSGLAGAPYNEQFF. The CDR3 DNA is TGTGCCAGCAGTTCCGGACTAGCGGGAGCCCCCTACAATGAGCAGTTCTTC.

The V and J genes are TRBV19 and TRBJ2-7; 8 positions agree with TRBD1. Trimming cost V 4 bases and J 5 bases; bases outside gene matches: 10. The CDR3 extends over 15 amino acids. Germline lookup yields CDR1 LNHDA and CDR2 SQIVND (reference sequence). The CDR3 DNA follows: TGTGCCAGTAGTACAATAGAGGGACAGGTCAACGAGCAGTACTTC. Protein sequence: CASSTIEGQVNEQYF.

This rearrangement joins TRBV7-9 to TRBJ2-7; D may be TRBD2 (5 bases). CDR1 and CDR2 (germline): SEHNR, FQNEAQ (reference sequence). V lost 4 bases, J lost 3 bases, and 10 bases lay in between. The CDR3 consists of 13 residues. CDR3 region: CASSSLDFYEQYF. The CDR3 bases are TGTGCCAGCAGCTCTCTGGACTTCTACGAGCAGTACTTC.

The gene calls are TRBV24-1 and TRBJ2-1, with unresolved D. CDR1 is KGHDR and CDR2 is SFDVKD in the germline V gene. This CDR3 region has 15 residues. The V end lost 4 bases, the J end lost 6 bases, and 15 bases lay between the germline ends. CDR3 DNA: TGTGCCACCAGTGACGGACCTAGTGTAGCCAATGAGCAGTTCTTC. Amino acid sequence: CATSDGPSVANEQFF.

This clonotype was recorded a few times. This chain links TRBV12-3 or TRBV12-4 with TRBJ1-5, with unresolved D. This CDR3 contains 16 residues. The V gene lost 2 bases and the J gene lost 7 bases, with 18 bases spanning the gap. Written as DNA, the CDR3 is TGTGCCAGCAGTTTACTTCGTTGGCCTACTGACCAGCCCCAGCATTTT. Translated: CASSLLRWPTDQPQHF.

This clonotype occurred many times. The CDR3 bases are TGTGCCAGCAGCCCTTACCTGAACACTGAAGCTTTCTTT. Its translation: CASSPYLNTEAFF. The chain joins TRBV7-2 to TRBJ1-1; D gene unclear. The CDR3 loop spans 13 amino acids. In germline, CDR1 is SGHTA, CDR2 FQGNSA. The germline V and J ends were trimmed by 5 bases and 0 bases, with 7 bases remaining between them.

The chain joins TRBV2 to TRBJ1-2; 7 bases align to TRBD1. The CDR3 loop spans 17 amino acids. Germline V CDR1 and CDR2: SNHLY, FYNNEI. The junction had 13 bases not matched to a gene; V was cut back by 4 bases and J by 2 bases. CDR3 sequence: CASSVSTGTEENYGYTF. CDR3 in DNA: TGTGCCAGCAGTGTCAGTACCGGGACAGAGGAAAACTATGGCTACACCTTC.